These T cell receptor beta chains were read from a single sample in a study of T cell repertoires in cytomegalovirus infection. TCRdb used MiXCR to reprocess the reads, holding one entry per CDR3 protein. The sample shows around 110,000 distinct CDR3 sequences, about 9.5% of them seen only once. Their specific antigens are unknown. Specimen: PBMCs, sequenced either directly or after in vitro stimulation (not recorded which). Every receptor here comes from a human donor in good health (CMV status not recorded). Some clones in this sample may be carry-over from other donors' samples. Each CDR3 is given with its conserved first and last residue. D genes are given only for firm matches. Not every row has a clone size; where given, it reads once, few, many or a size class.

V gene,D gene,J gene,clone size,CDR3 DNA,CDR3 protein
TRBV6-1,NA,TRBJ2-3,many,TGTGCCAGCCGTGGTACGGCAGATACGCAGTATTTT,CASRGTADTQYF
TRBV6-1,NA,TRBJ1-1,NA,TGTACCAGCAGTGTGAGGGGAGGTGGCACTGAAGCTTTCTTT,CTSSVRGGGTEAFF
TRBV7-2,NA,TRBJ1-1,many,TGTGCCAGCAGGGACCTACTTGAAGCTTTCTTT,CASRDLLEAFF
TRBV20-1,TRBD2,TRBJ2-1,many,TGCAGTGCACCTCATAGCGGGAGATCTACCTATGAGCAGTTCTTC,CSAPHSGRSTYEQFF
TRBV7-2,TRBD2,TRBJ2-2,many,TGTGCCAGCAGCTCAAGCGGGGGAAACACCGGGGAGCTGTTTTTT,CASSSSGGNTGELFF
TRBV7-2,NA,TRBJ1-3,NA,TGTGCCAGCAGCCAACAAAACGTCGGAAACACCATATATTTT,CASSQQNVGNTIYF
TRBV7-2,TRBD2,TRBJ2-5,many,TGTGCCAGCAGCTTAGATCCGGGACTAGAAGAGACCCAGTACTTC,CASSLDPGLEETQYF
TRBV11-2,NA,TRBJ2-5,many,TGTGCCAGCAGCTTGCGGGGACAGCCCCAAGAGACCCAGTACTTC,CASSLRGQPQETQYF
TRBV7-9,NA,TRBJ2-5,many,TGTGCCAGCAACTCCGGGACACAAGAGACCCAGTACTTC,CASNSGTQETQYF
TRBV7-9,NA,TRBJ1-2,few,TGTGCCAGCAGCTTAGCATCCACCATCTATGGCTACACCTTC,CASSLASTIYGYTF
TRBV7-9,NA,TRBJ1-1,few,TGTGCCAGCAGCCCCCTCCAGCTGGAAGCTTTCTTT,CASSPLQLEAFF
TRBV12-3/TRBV12-4,NA,TRBJ1-1,many,TGTGCCAGCAGTTTAGATGTGAACACTGAAGCTTTCTTT,CASSLDVNTEAFF
TRBV5-4,NA,TRBJ2-3,NA,TGTGCCAGCAGCTTGGTGTCTTCCACAGATACGCAGTATTTT,CASSLVSSTDTQYF
TRBV19,NA,TRBJ2-5,NA,TGTGCCAGTAGCTCCGACAGGCGGCGGGAGACCCAGTACTTC,CASSSDRRRETQYF
TRBV5-5,TRBD2,TRBJ2-1,NA,TGTGCCAGCAGCCCGGACAGCGGGAGGGACAATGAGCAGTTCTTC,CASSPDSGRDNEQFF
TRBV6-4,TRBD2,TRBJ2-1,many,TGTGCCAGCACCGCCGGGACTAGCGGGATCAATGAGCAGTTCTTC,CASTAGTSGINEQFF
TRBV7-3,TRBD1,TRBJ2-1,many,TGTGCCAGCAGCTTATCGTCGGGACAGAGCAATGAGCAGTTCTTC,CASSLSSGQSNEQFF
TRBV27,TRBD2,TRBJ2-1,NA,TGTGCCAGCAGTCGCCAACTAGCGGGAGTGGGTGAGCAGTTCTTC,CASSRQLAGVGEQFF
TRBV6-6,NA,TRBJ2-7,few,TGTGCCAGCATGAGGTGGGTCTCCGTCGAGCAGTACTTC,CASMRWVSVEQYF
TRBV7-9,TRBD1,TRBJ1-1,NA,TGTGCCAGCAGCTTTGTGACAGGGTGGACTGAAGCTTTCTTT,CASSFVTGWTEAFF
TRBV13,NA,TRBJ2-1,many,TGTGCCAGCAGTCATACCACCGGGACCCCCCTGGGGGCCCACAATGAGCAGTTCTTC,CASSHTTGTPLGAHNEQFF
TRBV7-9,NA,TRBJ2-3,many,TGTGCCAGCAGCTACCTCCGGCCTCACACAGATACGCAGTATTTT,CASSYLRPHTDTQYF
TRBV6-5,NA,TRBJ1-1,many,TGTGCCAGCAGTTACTCTAGGGGCAACACTGAAGCTTTCTTT,CASSYSRGNTEAFF
TRBV20-1,NA,TRBJ2-1,few,TGCAGTGCTAACTACGGGAGCTCCTACAATGAGCAGTTCTTC,CSANYGSSYNEQFF
TRBV7-2,NA,TRBJ1-2,many,TGTGCGCTATCTTTGGGCTATGGCTACACCTTC,CALSLGYGYTF
TRBV4-1,NA,TRBJ2-1,few,TGCGCCAGCAGCCAAGAGGGGAGTACATCCTACAATGAGCAGTTCTTC,CASSQEGSTSYNEQFF
TRBV19,NA,TRBJ2-3,NA,TGTGCCAGTAGCGGACCTGCACAAGATACGCAGTATTTT,CASSGPAQDTQYF
TRBV19,NA,TRBJ2-6,many,TGTGCCAGCTACTCCGCTGGGGCCAACGTCCTGACTTTC,CASYSAGANVLTF
TRBV7-8,TRBD1,TRBJ2-3,many,TGTGCCAGCAGCTTATACCCCTCGACAGGGGGAGAAGATACGCAGTATTTT,CASSLYPSTGGEDTQYF
TRBV7-2,NA,TRBJ1-5,few,TGTGCCAGCAGCTCCCAATTAAATAGCAATCAGCCCCAGCATTTT,CASSSQLNSNQPQHF
TRBV7-8,NA,TRBJ2-1,many,TGTGCCAGCAGCCCCCCGACAGGTTCAGTTATTCTCTACAATGAGCAGTTCTTC,CASSPPTGSVILYNEQFF
TRBV27,NA,TRBJ1-4,few,TGTGCCAGCAGTTTAGCGGGAGAAGAGTCGCTGTTTTTT,CASSLAGEESLFF
TRBV5-1,TRBD2,TRBJ2-3,many,TGCGCCAGCAGCCCCACTAGCGAAAGCACAGATACGCAGTATTTT,CASSPTSESTDTQYF
TRBV14,NA,TRBJ2-5,many,TGTGCCAGCAGCCAAGTATTCGACCCGAGCAGAGAGACCCAGTACTTC,CASSQVFDPSRETQYF
TRBV12-3/TRBV12-4,TRBD1,TRBJ1-3,NA,TGTGCCAGCAGTCTGTTTGTGGGGACAGCTTCTGGAAACACCATATATTTT,CASSLFVGTASGNTIYF
TRBV20-1,TRBD2,TRBJ2-1,NA,TGCAGTGCTAGGCTGACTAGCGGCTGGGAGCAGTTCTTC,CSARLTSGWEQFF
TRBV28,TRBD2,TRBJ2-2,many,TGTGCCAGCAGAGTTCTGGGACTAGCGGGAAACACCGGGGAGCTGTTTTTT,CASRVLGLAGNTGELFF
TRBV19,NA,TRBJ1-3,many,TGTGCCAGTAGGCCGATGACAGGTACCTCTGGAAACACCATATATTTT,CASRPMTGTSGNTIYF
TRBV6-2/TRBV6-3,NA,TRBJ1-1,many,TGTGCCAGCAGTTACCCGGGACGGAACACTGAAGCTTTCTTT,CASSYPGRNTEAFF